This TCR beta chain was sequenced during a study of early T cells in non-severe SARS-CoV-2 infection. Across the study: Whole-blood bulk RNA, unsorted, was sequenced, and chains were unpaired.

This clonotype was seen ten or more times. Individual cDNA molecules were tagged with unique molecular identifiers. One entry per CDR3 protein, called by TCRdb with MiXCR from the 5' RACE reads. The sample carries about 33,000 distinct CDR3 sequences, around 5% recorded once. CDR3 size: 14 residues. CDR1 is ENHRY, CDR2 SYGVKD, per germline. Trimming shortened V by 5 bases and J by 2 bases, and 12 bases separated the two germline ends. The receptor comes from an adult who was a healthcare worker with PCR-confirmed SARS-CoV-2 infection or an uninfected control (not recorded which). This chain connects TRBV10-3 to TRBJ2-5, with D possibly TRBD1 on 5 matching bases. The sequencing input was whole blood. This CDR3 reads CAISPTASQETQYF. The CDR3 nucleotides read TGTGCCATCAGTCCGACAGCTTCTCAAGAGACCCAGTACTTC.